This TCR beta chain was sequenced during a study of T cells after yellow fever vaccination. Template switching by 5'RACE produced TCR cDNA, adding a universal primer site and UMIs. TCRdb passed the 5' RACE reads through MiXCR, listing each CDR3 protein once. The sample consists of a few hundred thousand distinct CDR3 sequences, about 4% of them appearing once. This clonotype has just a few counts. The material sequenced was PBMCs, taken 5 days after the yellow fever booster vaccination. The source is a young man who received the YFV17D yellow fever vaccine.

The CDR3, as DNA: TGTGCCAGCAAACTCCCCGCGTACTTC. This encodes CASKLPAYF. This chain uses TRBV5-4 with TRBJ2-7; D uncertain. The V gene lost 6 bases and the J gene lost 12 bases, with 10 bases spanning the gap. The CDR3 runs 9 residues. The germline V gene has CDR1 SGHNT and CDR2 YYREEE (reference sequence). Full variable domain (outside the CDR3, taken from reference TRBV5-4 and TRBJ2-7): ETGVTQSPTHLIKTRGQQVTLRCSSQSGHNTVSWYQQALGQGPQFIFQYYREEENGRGNFPPRFSGLQFPNYSSELNVNALELDDSALYLCASKLPAYFGPGTRLTVT.